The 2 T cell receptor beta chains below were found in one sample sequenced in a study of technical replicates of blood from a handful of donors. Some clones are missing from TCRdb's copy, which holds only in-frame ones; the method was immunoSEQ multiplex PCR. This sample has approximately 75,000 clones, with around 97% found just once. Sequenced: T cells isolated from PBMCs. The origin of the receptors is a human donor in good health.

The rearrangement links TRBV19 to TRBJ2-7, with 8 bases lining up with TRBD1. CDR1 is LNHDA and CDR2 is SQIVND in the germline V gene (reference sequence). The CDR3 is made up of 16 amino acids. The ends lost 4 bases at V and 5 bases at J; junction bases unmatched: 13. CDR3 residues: CASSKLGSGTGNEQYF. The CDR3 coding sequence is TGTGCCAGTAGTAAATTGGGCTCCGGGACAGGAAACGAGCAGTACTTC.

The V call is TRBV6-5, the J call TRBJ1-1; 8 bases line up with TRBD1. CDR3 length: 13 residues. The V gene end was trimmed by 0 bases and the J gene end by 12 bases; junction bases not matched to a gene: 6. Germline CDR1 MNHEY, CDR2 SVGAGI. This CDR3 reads CASSYSTDRDPFF. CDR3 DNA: TGTGCCAGCAGTTACTCGACGGACAGGGACCCTTTCTTT.